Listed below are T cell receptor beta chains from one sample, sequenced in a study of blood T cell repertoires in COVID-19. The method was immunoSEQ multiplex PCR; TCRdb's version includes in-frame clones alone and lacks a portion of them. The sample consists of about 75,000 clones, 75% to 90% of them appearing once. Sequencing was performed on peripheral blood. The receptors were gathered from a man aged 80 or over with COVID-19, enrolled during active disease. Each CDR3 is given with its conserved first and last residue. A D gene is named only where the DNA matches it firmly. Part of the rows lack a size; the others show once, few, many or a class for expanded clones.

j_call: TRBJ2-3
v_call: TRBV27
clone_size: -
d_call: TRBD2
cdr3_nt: TGTGCCAGCAGGCCCGGGACTAGTACAGCGCAGTATTTT
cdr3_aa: CASRPGTSTAQYF

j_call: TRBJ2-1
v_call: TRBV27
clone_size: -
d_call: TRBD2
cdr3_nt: TGTGCCGCGGGGGGGACTTCTACCTTTTGGAGCTCCTACAATGAGCAGTTCTTC
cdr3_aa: CAAGGTSTFWSSYNEQFF

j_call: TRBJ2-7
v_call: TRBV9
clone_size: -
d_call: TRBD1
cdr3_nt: TGTGCCAGCAGCACGGGACAGGGATCCTACGAGCAGTACTTC
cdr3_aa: CASSTGQGSYEQYF

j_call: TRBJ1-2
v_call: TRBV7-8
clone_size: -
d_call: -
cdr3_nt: TGTGCCAGCAGCTTTACAGCTAACTATGGCTACACCTTC
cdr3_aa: CASSFTANYGYTF

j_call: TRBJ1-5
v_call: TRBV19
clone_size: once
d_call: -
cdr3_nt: TGTGCCAGTAGTATAGAGGGCTTGATGGATCAGCCCCAGCATTTT
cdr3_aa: CASSIEGLMDQPQHF

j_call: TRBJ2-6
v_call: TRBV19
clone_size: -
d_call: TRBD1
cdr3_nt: TGTGCCAGTAGTATACTTCCAGGACAGGGCTCTGGGGCCAACGTCCTGACTTTC
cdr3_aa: CASSILPGQGSGANVLTF

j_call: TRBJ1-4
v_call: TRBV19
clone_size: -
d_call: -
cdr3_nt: TGTGCCAGTAGTAATTTACAGGAAAAACTGTTTTTT
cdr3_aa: CASSNLQEKLFF

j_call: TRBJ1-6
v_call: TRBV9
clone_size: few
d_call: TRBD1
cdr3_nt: TGTGCCAGCAGCATAGACGACAGGGTCTATAATTCACCCCTCCACTTT
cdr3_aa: CASSIDDRVYNSPLHF

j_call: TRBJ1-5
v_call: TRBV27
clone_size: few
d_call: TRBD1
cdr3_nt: TGTGCCAGCAGAGGGACAGGGTATCAGCCCCAGCATTTT
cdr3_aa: CASRGTGYQPQHF

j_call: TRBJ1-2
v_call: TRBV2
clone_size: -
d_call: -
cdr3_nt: TGTGCCAGCAGGAGACAGATAGGGTATGGCTACACCTTC
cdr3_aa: CASRRQIGYGYTF

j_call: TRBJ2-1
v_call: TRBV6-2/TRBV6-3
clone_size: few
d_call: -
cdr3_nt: TGTGCCAGCAGTTCCCGAGACAGCTACAATGAGCAGTTCTTC
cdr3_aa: CASSSRDSYNEQFF

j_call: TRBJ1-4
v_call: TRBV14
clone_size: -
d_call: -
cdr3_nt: TGTGCCAGCAGTCCAAAAGCGGGGAAACTGTTTTTT
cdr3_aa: CASSPKAGKLFF

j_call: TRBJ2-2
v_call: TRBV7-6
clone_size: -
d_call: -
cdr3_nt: TGTGCCAGCAGCTTACTGGGGAGGAACACCGGGGAGCTGTTTTTT
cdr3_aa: CASSLLGRNTGELFF

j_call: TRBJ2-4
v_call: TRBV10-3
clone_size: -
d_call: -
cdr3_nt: TGTGCCATCAGTGAGCCCCTGGGGGCGGCCAAAAACATTCAGTACTTC
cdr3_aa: CAISEPLGAAKNIQYF

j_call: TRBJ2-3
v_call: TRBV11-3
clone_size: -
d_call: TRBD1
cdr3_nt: TGTGCCACCGGGGACAGGAAAGCAGATACGCAGTATTTT
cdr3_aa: CATGDRKADTQYF

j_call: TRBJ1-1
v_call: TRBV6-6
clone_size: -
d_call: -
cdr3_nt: TGTGCCAGCAGTTCCGGGAGTCCGGGGGCTTTCTTT
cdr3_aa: CASSSGSPGAFF

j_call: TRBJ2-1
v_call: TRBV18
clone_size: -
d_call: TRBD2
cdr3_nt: TGTGCCAGCTCACCCCAGGCTACACTAGCGGGGGGGCCGGATGAGCAGTTCTTC
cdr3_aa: CASSPQATLAGGPDEQFF

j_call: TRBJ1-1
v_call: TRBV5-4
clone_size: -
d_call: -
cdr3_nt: TGTGCCAGCAGCTTGGTACAGGAGAACACTGAAGCTTTCTTT
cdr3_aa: CASSLVQENTEAFF

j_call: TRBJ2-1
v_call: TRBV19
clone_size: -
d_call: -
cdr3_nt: TGTGCCAGTAGTATGGCAGGGGCCTCCTACAATGAGCAGTTCTTC
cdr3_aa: CASSMAGASYNEQFF

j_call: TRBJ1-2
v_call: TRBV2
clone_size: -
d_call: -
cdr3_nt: TGTGCCAGCAGTGACAGCGGTAATTATGGCTACACCTTC
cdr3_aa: CASSDSGNYGYTF

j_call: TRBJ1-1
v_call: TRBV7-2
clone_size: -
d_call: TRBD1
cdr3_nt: TGTGCCAGCAGCTTAGACAGGGGGACGACTGAAGCTTTCTTT
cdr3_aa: CASSLDRGTTEAFF

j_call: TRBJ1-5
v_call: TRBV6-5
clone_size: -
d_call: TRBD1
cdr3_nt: TGTGCCTGTGCGACAGGGCATCAGCCCCAGCATTTT
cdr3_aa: CACATGHQPQHF

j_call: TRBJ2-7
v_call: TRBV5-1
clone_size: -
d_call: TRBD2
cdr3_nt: TGCGCCAGCAGCCAAGCGGGGACCATCCTGTCTGGGGAGCAGTACTTC
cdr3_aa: CASSQAGTILSGEQYF

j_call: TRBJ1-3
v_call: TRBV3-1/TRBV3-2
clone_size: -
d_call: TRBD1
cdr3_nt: TGTGCCAGCAGCCAAGATCAGGACAGGGGAAACACCATATATTTT
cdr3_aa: CASSQDQDRGNTIYF

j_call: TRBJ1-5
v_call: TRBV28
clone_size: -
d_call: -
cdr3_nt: TGTGCCACCCGTCCTAGCAATCAGCCCCAGCATTTT
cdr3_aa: CATRPSNQPQHF

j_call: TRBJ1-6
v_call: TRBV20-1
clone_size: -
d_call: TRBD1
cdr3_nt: TGCAGTGCTAGTGGAGACAGGGGGCTATATAATTCACCCCTCCACTTT
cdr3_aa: CSASGDRGLYNSPLHF

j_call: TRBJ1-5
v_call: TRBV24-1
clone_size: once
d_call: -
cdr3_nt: TGTGCCACCAGTGAGCCAGATCAGCCCCAGCATTTT
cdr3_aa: CATSEPDQPQHF

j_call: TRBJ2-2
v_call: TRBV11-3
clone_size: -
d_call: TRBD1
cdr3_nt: TGTGCCAGCAGCTTCGGCTGGCAGGGGGCAACCGGGGAGCTGTTTTTT
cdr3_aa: CASSFGWQGATGELFF

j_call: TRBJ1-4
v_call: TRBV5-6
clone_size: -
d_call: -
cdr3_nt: TGTGCCAGCAGCTTATACGCAGCAACTAATGAAAAACTGTTTTTT
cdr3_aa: CASSLYAATNEKLFF

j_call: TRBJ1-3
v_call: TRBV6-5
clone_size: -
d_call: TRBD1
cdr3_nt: TGTGCCAGCTATTTCCAGGGGGTGTTCGGAAACACCATATATTTT
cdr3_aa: CASYFQGVFGNTIYF

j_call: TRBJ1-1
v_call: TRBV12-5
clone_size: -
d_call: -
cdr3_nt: TGTGCTAGTGGACCTACAGGGAACACTGAAGCTTTCTTT
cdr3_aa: CASGPTGNTEAFF